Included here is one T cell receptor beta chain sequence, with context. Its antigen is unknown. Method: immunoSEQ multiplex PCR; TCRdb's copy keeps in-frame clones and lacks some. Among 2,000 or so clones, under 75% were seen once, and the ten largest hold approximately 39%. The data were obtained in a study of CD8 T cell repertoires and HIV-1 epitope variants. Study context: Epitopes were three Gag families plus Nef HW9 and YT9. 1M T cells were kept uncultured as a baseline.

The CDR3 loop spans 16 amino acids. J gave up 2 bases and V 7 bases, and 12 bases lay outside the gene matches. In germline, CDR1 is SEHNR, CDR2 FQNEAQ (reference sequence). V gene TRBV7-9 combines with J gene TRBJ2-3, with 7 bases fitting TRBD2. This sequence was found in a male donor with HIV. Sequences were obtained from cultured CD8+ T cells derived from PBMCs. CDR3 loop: CASTLNSGGPTDTQYF. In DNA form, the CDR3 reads TGTGCCAGCACCCTCAACTCGGGGGGACCCACAGATACGCAGTATTTT.